This passage covers 26 T cell receptor beta chains from one sample sequenced in a study of T cell responses to AZD1222 COVID-19 vaccine (dated by TCRdb to about 2021). The sample's time point label is to be understood as: baseline before first vaccination. Preparation of the library involved the immunoSEQ multiplex PCR assay. Not all clones reach the TCRdb copy of this immuneACCESS table, which keeps in-frame sequences only. Checked studies attribute under half of the gap to unresolved V genes and leave the rest unexplained. This sample comprises roughly 70,000 clones, 87% of them detected only once. The ten largest make up roughly 17% of the sample. The source material was peripheral blood, sampled on day 0 of AZD1222 vaccination. The receptors were sampled from an adult in good health.

The V and J genes are TRBV7-2 and TRBJ1-1; 7 bases line up with TRBD1. Looked up from germline, CDR1 is SGHTA and CDR2 is FQGNSA. This CDR3 has 14 residues. The junction had 4 bases not matched to a gene; V was cut back by 5 bases and J by 1 base. The CDR3 spells CASSAQGENTEAFF. The CDR3 DNA reads as TGTGCCAGCAGCGCCCAGGGGGAGAACACTGAAGCTTTCTTT.

The chain couples TRBV6-5 to TRBJ2-7; TRBD1 aligns across 9 bases. The ends lost 6 bases at V and 2 bases at J; junction bases unmatched: 8. This CDR3 comprises 15 residues. Looked up from germline, CDR1 is MNHEY and CDR2 is SVGAGI. This chain's CDR3 is CASRPPGQGTYEQYF. The CDR3 bases are TGTGCCAGCAGGCCTCCGGGACAGGGCACCTACGAGCAGTACTTC.

The chain employs TRBV5-5 and TRBJ2-3; possibly TRBD1 for D (6 bases). Germline V gene sequence: CDR1 SGHKS, CDR2 YYEKEE (reference sequence). Deletions cut 2 bases from V and 2 bases from J, with 12 bases between. This CDR3 is built from 15 residues. The CDR3 bases are TGTGCCAGCAGCTTTGACCAGGGGTACACAGATACGCAGTATTTT. Amino acid sequence: CASSFDQGYTDTQYF.

This chain links TRBV29-1 with TRBJ1-1, with 8 positions matching TRBD1. The CDR3 length is 12 residues. V lost 4 bases, J lost 12 bases, and 10 bases stayed unmatched. Germline values: CDR1 SQVTM, CDR2 ANQGSEA. In nucleotides, the CDR3 is TGCAGCGTTGGGGGGGACAGGCGCCTTACTTTCTTT. As protein: CSVGGDRRLTFF. Filled out from reference TRBV29-1 and TRBJ1-1, the complete variable domain reads SAVISQKPSRDICQRGTSLTIQCQVDSQVTMMFWYRQQPGQSLTLIATANQGSEATYESGFVIDKFPISRPNLTFSTLTVSNMSPEDSSIYLCSVGGDRRLTFFGQGTRLTVV.

This clone was seen a single time. The genes are TRBV19 and TRBJ2-7, with a possible D match to TRBD2 (5 bases). There are 16 residues in the CDR3. Germline lookup yields CDR1 LNHDA and CDR2 SQIVND (reference sequence). V was clipped by 0 bases and J by 5 bases, with 17 bases between them. The CDR3 protein is CASSIDLGQRLDEQYF. The CDR3 DNA follows: TGTGCCAGTAGTATAGATTTAGGGCAGCGGCTCGACGAGCAGTACTTC.

V usage is TRBV27 and J usage is TRBJ2-5, with TRBD1 matching 9 bases. Germline loops: CDR1 MNHEY, CDR2 SMNVEV (reference sequence). This CDR3 region has 18 residues. V was clipped by 2 bases and J by 5 bases; unmatched bases: 15. The CDR3 nucleotides read TGTGCCAGCAGTTTAGGATGGGGGGGACAGGGAGCGGGGGAGACCCAGTACTTC. It translates to CASSLGWGGQGAGETQYF.

The gene calls are TRBV5-1 and TRBJ1-1, with TRBD1 matching 8 bases. The junction had 3 bases not matched to a gene; V was cut back by 4 bases and J by 1 base. Germline loops: CDR1 SGHRS, CDR2 YFSETQ. The CDR3 covers 14 residues. CDR3 in DNA: TGCGCCAGCAGCCCAGGGACAGGGAACACTGAAGCTTTCTTT. Amino acids: CASSPGTGNTEAFF.

V is TRBV6-6 and J is TRBJ2-1; D is tentatively TRBD1 or TRBD2 (5 bases each). The CDR3 runs 15 residues. Germline V gives CDR1 MNHNY, CDR2 SVGAGI (reference sequence). Trimming left V 4 bases short and J 4 bases short, with 14 bases between. The DNA for the CDR3 is TGTGCCAGCAGTTTGGGACCGCCCCCATACAATGAGCAGTTCTTC. Translating gives CASSLGPPPYNEQFF.

This clone was seen a handful of times. The chain has TRBV6-4 and TRBJ2-7, with TRBD2 identical over 7 bases. Germline CDR1 is MRHNA and CDR2 is SNTAGT. The CDR3 runs 13 residues. J lost 7 bases, V lost 6 bases, and 9 bases had no gene match. In DNA form, the CDR3 reads TGTGCCAGCAGGCGGACGAACGGGAGGGAGCAGTACTTC. Its translation is CASRRTNGREQYF.

The table lists this clone with a few counts. The same CDR3 also results from other DNA sequences found in this sample. This sequence joins TRBV7-2 and TRBJ1-5, with D perhaps matching TRBD1 (5 bases). The germline CDR1 and CDR2 sequences are SGHTA and FQGNSA. V was trimmed by 3 bases and J by 6 bases, leaving 12 bases between them. The CDR3 has 14 residues. The CDR3 DNA sequence: TGTGCCAGCAGCTTCCTGCAGGGTGGTCAGCCCCAGCATTTT. Its translation is CASSFLQGGQPQHF.

V gene TRBV3-1 (or the pseudogene TRBV3-2) combines with J gene TRBJ1-4; D might be TRBD1 (5 bases). The germline CDR1 and CDR2 sequences are LGHDT and YNNKEL (reference sequence). This CDR3 comprises 16 residues. V was cut by 0 bases and J by 5 bases, with 13 bases left in between. CDR3 protein: CASSQEGARRNEKLFF. Written as DNA, the CDR3 is TGTGCCAGCAGCCAAGAAGGGGCGAGAAGAAATGAAAAACTGTTTTTT.

The genes are TRBV4-2 and TRBJ1-3; D possibly corresponds to TRBD1 (6 bases). The CDR3 totals 16 residues. V was shortened by 3 bases and J by 0 bases, with 12 bases between the two germline ends. Germline lookup yields CDR1 LGHNA and CDR2 YNFKEQ. CDR3 DNA sequence: TGTGCCAGCAGCCAGAACAGGGATCTCTCTGGAAACACCATATATTTT. This translates into CASSQNRDLSGNTIYF.

This chain links TRBV11-1 with TRBJ2-1; 13 positions match TRBD2. The CDR3 sequence is 14 residues long. The germline V gene encodes CDR1 SGHAT and CDR2 FQDESV (reference sequence). V lost 5 bases, J lost 12 bases, and 7 bases stayed unmatched. CDR3 region: CASSLGTSGKGQFF. CDR3 sequence (DNA): TGTGCCAGCAGCCTCGGGACTAGCGGGAAGGGGCAGTTCTTC.

V is TRBV25-1 and J is TRBJ2-7; D is unclear. The CDR3 contains 13 residues. Germline V gives CDR1 MGHDK, CDR2 SYGVNS. V lost 5 bases to trimming and J lost 9 bases, with 17 bases between them. This CDR3 reads CASSLEKGQRQYF. CDR3 nucleotides: TGTGCCAGCAGTCTCGAAAAGGGTCAACGGCAGTACTTC.

The chain has TRBV5-1 and TRBJ1-2; D is unclear. The CDR3 spans 14 residues. Germline V lookup: CDR1 SGHRS, CDR2 YFSETQ. V dropped 0 bases and J dropped 1 base, with 7 bases sitting between them. The CDR3 here is CASSLEASNYGYTF. DNA of the CDR3: TGCGCCAGCAGCTTGGAAGCCAGTAACTATGGCTACACCTTC.

This rearrangement joins TRBV4-1 to TRBJ2-7; 7 bases align to TRBD2. Germline V gene sequence: CDR1 MGHRA, CDR2 YSYEKL. This CDR3 spans 16 amino acids. The junction had 10 bases not matched to a gene; V was cut back by 1 base and J by 4 bases. The CDR3: CASSQVGRLAVYEQYF. The CDR3 coding sequence is TGCGCCAGCAGCCAAGTCGGGCGTCTAGCGGTATACGAGCAGTACTTC.

This clone was seen once. V gene TRBV7-6 combines with J gene TRBJ2-2, with unresolved D. This CDR3 comprises 17 residues. Germline V gives CDR1 SGHVS, CDR2 FNYEAQ. The V and J ends lost 1 base and 4 bases respectively, with 16 bases between them. The CDR3 loop is CASSLELWADGTGELFF. CDR3 DNA: TGTGCCAGCAGCTTAGAACTATGGGCCGATGGCACCGGGGAGCTGTTTTTT.

The rearrangement uses TRBV27 and TRBJ2-3, with no clear D. The CDR3 loop spans 16 amino acids. Germline V gene data show CDR1 as MNHEY and CDR2 as SMNVEV (reference sequence). With 0 bases removed from V and 5 bases from J, the gap between germline ends came to 15 bases. The CDR3 DNA sequence: TGTGCCAGCAGTTTATCGAAGGGCTTCACATTAGATACGCAGTATTTT. Its translation: CASSLSKGFTLDTQYF.

This chain links TRBV30 with TRBJ1-1; D is ambiguous. Germline V gives CDR1 GTSNPN, CDR2 SVGIG (reference sequence). This CDR3 is built from 14 residues. V lost 4 bases and J 0 bases, leaving 12 bases between the germline ends. The CDR3 here is CAWTRTAVNTEAFF. For the CDR3, the DNA is TGTGCCTGGACGAGGACTGCTGTGAACACTGAAGCTTTCTTT.

The sample holds one count of this clone. The V gene is TRBV9, the J gene TRBJ1-4; possibly TRBD1 for D (6 bases). The CDR3 length is 16 residues. Per the germline V gene, CDR1 is SGDLS and CDR2 is YYNGEE. The ends were cut back, 3 bases at V and 6 bases at J, with 18 bases in the middle. The CDR3 DNA sequence: TGTGCCAGCAGCGCATCGGGGACAAAAGGGGATGAAAAACTGTTTTTT. Translating gives CASSASGTKGDEKLFF.

This rearrangement joins TRBV28 to TRBJ1-1, with 11 bases aligning to TRBD1. Germline CDR1 reads MDHEN; CDR2 reads SYDVKM. With 3 bases clipped from V and 4 bases from J, the junction kept 7 bases outside the gene matches. The CDR3 sequence is 16 residues long. The CDR3: CASSFIFGTGGTEAFF. As DNA, the CDR3 is TGTGCCAGCAGTTTTATCTTCGGGACAGGGGGCACTGAAGCTTTCTTT. The full variable domain, its missing parts supplied by reference TRBV28 and TRBJ1-1, is DVKVTQSSRYLVKRTGEKVFLECVQDMDHENMFWYRQDPGLGLRLIYFSYDVKMKEKGDIPEGYSVSREKKERFSLILESASTNQTSMYLCASSFIFGTGGTEAFFGQGTRLTVV.

The chain joins TRBV11-2 to TRBJ2-2; D call uncertain. V gave up 2 bases and J gave up 3 bases, with 1 base separating them. Germline loops: CDR1 SGHAT, CDR2 FQNNGV. The CDR3 has 12 amino acids. CDR3 DNA: TGTGCCAGCAGCTTACACACCGGGGAGCTGTTTTTT. Encoded protein: CASSLHTGELFF.

The V and J genes are TRBV13 and TRBJ2-7; D might be TRBD1 (6 bases). CDR1 and CDR2 from the germline V gene are PRHDT and FYEKMQ (reference sequence). The germline V and J ends were trimmed by 2 bases and 5 bases, with 13 bases remaining between them. This CDR3 region has 14 residues. The CDR3 here is CASSLLTGTHEQYF. CDR3 sequence (DNA): TGTGCCAGCAGCTTATTAACAGGGACCCACGAGCAGTACTTC.

This chain links TRBV28 with TRBJ1-1, with D hard to call. The ends were cut back, 2 bases at V and 6 bases at J, with 13 bases in the middle. Germline V gene lookup returns CDR1 MDHEN and CDR2 SYDVKM. This CDR3 has 14 amino acids. CDR3 in amino acids: CASSLVDRRAEAFF. Written as DNA, the CDR3 is TGTGCCAGCAGTTTAGTTGACCGGAGGGCTGAAGCTTTCTTT.

J is TRBJ2-7 and V is TRBV20-1; 8 nucleotides match TRBD2. CDR1 and CDR2 (germline): DFQATT, SNEGSKA (reference sequence). The trim removed 3 bases at V and 1 base at J, leaving 5 bases unmatched. This CDR3 is 14 amino acids long. The DNA of the CDR3 is TGCAGTGCTAGTTATCGGGGGGGGTCCTACGAGCAGTACTTC. It encodes CSASYRGGSYEQYF.

This chain connects TRBV3-1 (or the pseudogene TRBV3-2) to TRBJ2-3; 8 bases fit TRBD2. Germline assignment: CDR1 LGHDT and CDR2 YNNKEL (reference sequence). The CDR3 is 18 amino acids. Trimming cost V 0 bases and J 1 base; bases outside gene matches: 9. In DNA, the CDR3 is TGTGCCAGCAGCCAAGAGTCCCCCAGTAGCGGGGGCACAGATACGCAGTATTTT. This translates into CASSQESPSSGGTDTQYF.